The 30 T cell receptor beta chains below all came from one sample that was sequenced in a study of blood T cell repertoires in COVID-19. Sequencing used immunoSEQ multiplex PCR; TCRdb keeps in-frame clones, though not all of them. This repertoire shows roughly 430,000 clones, 70% to 90% found once; its top ten account for about 1.5%. Sequenced sample: PBMCs or T cells enriched from blood (not recorded which). The receptors derive from a woman under 30 who had been exposed to COVID-19.

This clone was observed a single time. The V call is TRBV4-1, the J call TRBJ2-3; 7 positions agree with TRBD1. The V gene's germline CDR1 is MGHRA and CDR2 YSYEKL. There are 15 residues in the CDR3. V was pared by 5 bases and J by 8 bases, with 13 bases of the junction left unmatched. CDR3 sequence: CASSAGDSPRVTQYF. DNA of the CDR3: TGCGCCAGCAGCGCTGGGGACAGCCCCCGGGTTACGCAGTATTTT.

CDR3 sequence: CASSWGQKENEQFF. The CDR3 DNA reads TGTGCCAGCAGCTGGGGACAGAAGGAAAATGAGCAGTTCTTC. This chain uses TRBV7-6 with TRBJ2-1, with TRBD1 matching over 7 bases. Germline CDR1 SGHVS, CDR2 FNYEAQ. There are 14 residues in the CDR3. Unmatched junction bases numbered 7, after V lost 4 bases and J lost 7 bases. Full variable domain (remainder filled in from reference TRBV7-6 and TRBJ2-1): GAGVSQSPRYKVTKRGQDVALRCDPISGHVSLYWYRQALGQGPEFLTYFNYEAQQDKSGLPNDRFSAERPEGSISTLTIQRTEQRDSAMYRCASSWGQKENEQFFGPGTRLTVL.

The chain uses TRBV25-1 and TRBJ1-2; 11 positions agree with TRBD1. Germline CDR1 reads MGHDK; CDR2 reads SYGVNS. This CDR3 region has 14 residues. J lost 7 bases, V lost 1 base, and 2 bases had no gene match. CDR3 nucleotide sequence: TGTGCCAGCAGTGAATTTGGGACAGGGGGTGGCTACACCTTC. It yields the protein CASSEFGTGGGYTF.

This chain uses TRBV28 with TRBJ2-3, with D perhaps matching TRBD2 (6 bases). V was shortened by 2 bases and J by 2 bases, with 14 bases between the two germline ends. CDR1 is MDHEN, CDR2 SYDVKM, per germline. The length of the CDR3 is 16 residues. CDR3 sequence: CASSLGLGGNTDTQYF. The CDR3 bases are TGTGCCAGCAGTTTAGGGTTGGGGGGAAACACAGATACGCAGTATTTT.

V usage is TRBV5-1 and J usage is TRBJ1-5; 7 nucleotides line up with TRBD1. Unmatched junction bases numbered 7, after V lost 0 bases and J lost 10 bases. This CDR3 is 14 amino acids long. From germline, CDR1 is SGHRS and CDR2 YFSETQ. CDR3 region: CASSLGQGNGPQHF. CDR3 DNA sequence: TGCGCCAGCAGCTTGGGACAGGGAAATGGACCCCAGCATTTT.

CDR3 sequence (DNA): TGTGCCAGCAGCGTTCAGGGGGGATACGAGCAGTACTTC. Protein product: CASSVQGGYEQYF. V and J are TRBV9 and TRBJ2-7; tentatively, D is TRBD1 (7 bases). The V end lost 2 bases, the J end lost 4 bases, and 10 bases lay between the germline ends. This CDR3 has 13 residues. In germline, CDR1 is SGDLS, CDR2 YYNGEE. The whole variable domain, filled in from reference TRBV9 and TRBJ2-7, reads DSGVTQTPKHLITATGQRVTLRCSPRSGDLSVYWYQQSLDQGLQFLIQYYNGEERAKGNILERFSAQQFPDLHSELNLSSLELGDSALYFCASSVQGGYEQYFGPGTRLTVT.

This chain joins TRBV6-5 and TRBJ2-3, with TRBD2 matching 7 bases. J gave up 2 bases and V 0 bases, and 5 bases lay outside the gene matches. The V gene's germline CDR1 is MNHEY and CDR2 SVGAGI. The CDR3 has 16 residues. CDR3 sequence: CASSYSGGLVTDTQYF. For the CDR3, the DNA is TGTGCCAGCAGTTACTCGGGAGGGTTGGTCACAGATACGCAGTATTTT.

The gene calls are TRBV11-2 and TRBJ1-2; TRBD1 agrees at 7 bases. Germline V gene sequence: CDR1 SGHAT, CDR2 FQNNGV. V lost 0 bases, J lost 5 bases, and 6 bases stayed unmatched. This CDR3 spans 15 amino acids. CDR3 nucleotides: TGTGCCAGCAGCTTAGAGCCTGGACAGGTTTATGGCTACACCTTC. This gives the protein CASSLEPGQVYGYTF.

The gene calls are TRBV28 and TRBJ1-6; weak D call: TRBD1 (5 bases). Trimming took 8 bases from V and 13 from J, leaving 21 bases between them. CDR3 length equals 14 residues. Germline V lookup: CDR1 MDHEN, CDR2 SYDVKM. CDR3 loop: CASGPGLRGKPLHF. The CDR3 nucleotides are TGTGCCAGCGGGCCAGGGCTCCGTGGGAAGCCCCTCCACTTT.

This chain joins TRBV6-5 and TRBJ1-2; D unclear. This CDR3 contains 13 residues. Germline V gene sequence: CDR1 MNHEY, CDR2 SVGAGI. V was trimmed by 11 bases and J by 9 bases, leaving 22 bases between them. The CDR3 sequence: CASAPSVEDSYTF. The CDR3 DNA sequence: TGTGCCTCCGCCCCGTCAGTGGAAGACAGCTACACCTTC.

The CDR3 DNA sequence: TGCGCCAGCAGCCAGGAACAGGGACCAGATACGCAGTATTTT. It translates to CASSQEQGPDTQYF. The J gene is TRBJ2-3, the V gene TRBV5-1, with TRBD1 as a possible D gene (6 bases). This CDR3 has 14 residues. Per germline, CDR1 SGHRS and CDR2 YFSETQ. Deletions cut 4 bases from V and 4 bases from J, with 13 bases between.

The V and J genes are TRBV11-3 and TRBJ2-7, with a weak D call TRBD1 (6 bases). There are 13 residues in the CDR3. The ends were cut back, 5 bases at V and 4 bases at J, with 12 bases in the middle. Germline V gene sequence: CDR1 SGHNT, CDR2 YENEEA. The DNA of the CDR3 is TGTGCCAGCAGCCCGACAGGTTCGTACGAGCAGTACTTC. Protein sequence: CASSPTGSYEQYF.

The chain links TRBV5-4 to TRBJ1-1; 9 bases are a match to TRBD1. Unmatched junction bases numbered 4, after V lost 2 bases and J lost 5 bases. The germline gives CDR1 SGHNT, CDR2 YYREEE (reference sequence). CDR3 length: 14 amino acids. The CDR3 coding sequence is TGTGCCAGCAGCTTCTCACAGGGGGCGACTGAAGCTTTCTTT. Protein product: CASSFSQGATEAFF.

The chain employs TRBV4-1 and TRBJ1-5; TRBD1 matches at 8 bases. CDR3 length: 16 amino acids. V gave up 1 base and J gave up 8 bases; unmatched junction bases: 10. CDR1 and CDR2 from the germline V gene are MGHRA and YSYEKL. This CDR3 is CASSQAPFRGPEPQHF. In nucleotides, the CDR3 is TGCGCCAGCAGCCAAGCCCCGTTCAGGGGGCCAGAGCCCCAGCATTTT.

The chain uses TRBV29-1 and TRBJ2-7; tentatively, D is TRBD2 (6 bases). The CDR3 length is 11 residues. CDR1 and CDR2 (germline): SQVTM, ANQGSEA. V lost 3 bases, J lost 4 bases, and 7 bases lay in between. Written as DNA, the CDR3 is TGCAGCGTTGATAGCGGATACGAGCAGTACTTC. Translation gives CSVDSGYEQYF.

The rearrangement joins TRBV6-2 or TRBV6-3 to TRBJ2-1; D unclear. Between the trimmed V and J ends, which lost 2 bases and 6 bases, there was a span of 8 bases. The CDR3 has 13 amino acids. Germline V gene sequence: CDR1 MNHEY, CDR2 SVGEGT. The CDR3 DNA follows: TGTGCCAGCAGTTACGCGGAAATCAATGAGCAGTTCTTC. Protein: CASSYAEINEQFF.

The chain is built from TRBV5-1 and TRBJ1-1; D is uncertain. V lost 7 bases and J 1 base, leaving 11 bases between the germline ends. The germline V gene encodes CDR1 SGHRS and CDR2 YFSETQ. CDR3 size: 13 residues. CDR3 in amino acids: CASGEVKNTEAFF. The CDR3 DNA reads as TGCGCCAGCGGTGAGGTTAAGAACACTGAAGCTTTCTTT.

This clone was recorded only once. The V and J genes are TRBV24-1 and TRBJ2-3; D unresolved. The CDR3 spans 11 residues. Looked up from germline, CDR1 is KGHDR and CDR2 is SFDVKD. V was trimmed by 9 bases and J by 4 bases, leaving 7 bases between them. The CDR3 here is CATSRADTQYF. The CDR3 bases are TGTGCCACCTCTCGGGCAGATACGCAGTATTTT.

The CDR3 coding sequence is TGTGCCAGCTCTCTCGAGACAGACACTGAAGCTTTCTTT. Translated: CASSLETDTEAFF. The chain has TRBV18 and TRBJ1-1; D might be TRBD1 (5 bases). Deletions cut 6 bases from V and 3 bases from J, with 11 bases between. This CDR3 spans 13 amino acids. CDR1 is KGHSH, CDR2 LQKENI, per germline.

This chain uses TRBV27 with TRBJ2-1, with 10 nucleotides matching TRBD2. The CDR3 spans 17 residues. V was clipped by 5 bases and J by 5 bases; unmatched bases: 12. Germline loops: CDR1 MNHEY, CDR2 SMNVEV (reference sequence). DNA for the CDR3: TGTGCCAGCAGTCCACGACTAGCGGGCATTGGAGACAATGAGCAGTTCTTC. Translating it yields CASSPRLAGIGDNEQFF.

This chain uses TRBV2 with TRBJ1-5, with a weak D call TRBD1 (6 bases). The CDR3 totals 15 residues. Per the germline V gene, CDR1 is SNHLY and CDR2 is FYNNEI. V lost 4 bases and J 6 bases, leaving 16 bases between the germline ends. The CDR3, as DNA: TGTGCCAGCAGTGGAACGGGGGGCGCAGGTCAGCCCCAGCATTTT. It specifies CASSGTGGAGQPQHF. Based on the CDR3 plus reference TRBV2 and TRBJ1-5, the full variable domain is EPEVTQTPSHQVTQMGQEVILRCVPISNHLYFYWYRQILGQKVEFLVSFYNNEISEKSEIFDDQFSVERPDGSNFTLKIRSTKLEDSAMYFCASSGTGGAGQPQHFGDGTRLSIL.

V is TRBV7-3 and J is TRBJ2-5; TRBD1 agrees at 7 bases. Germline CDR1 is SGHTA and CDR2 is FQGTGA. The J segment lost 5 bases and the V segment lost 0 bases, leaving 3 bases of the junction unmatched. The CDR3 is 14 amino acids. CDR3 bases: TGTGCCAGCAGCTTAACAGGGGGCGACGAGACCCAGTACTTC. This sequence encodes CASSLTGGDETQYF. Supplemented by reference TRBV7-3 and TRBJ2-5, the full variable domain reads GAGVSQTPSNKVTEKGKYVELRCDPISGHTALYWYRQSLGQGPEFLIYFQGTGAADDSGLPNDRFFAVRPEGSVSTLKIQRTERGDSAVYLCASSLTGGDETQYFGPGTRLLVL.

With respect to this clone: Germline and junction disagree at one end, which may indicate a read error. DNA for the CDR3: TGCGTATCGGGGGGGGGCTGGGAAGAGACCCAGTACTTC. Encoded protein: CVSGGGWEETQYF. The V and J genes are TRBV28 and TRBJ2-5; 8 nucleotides align to TRBD2. Germline CDR1 and CDR2: MDHEN and SYDVKM. The CDR3 has 13 residues.

The table lists this clone with a count of one. V gene TRBV19 combines with J gene TRBJ2-7, with 7 bases lining up with TRBD1. CDR3 length: 13 amino acids. The germline gives CDR1 LNHDA, CDR2 SQIVND (reference sequence). V was clipped by 5 bases and J by 7 bases; unmatched bases: 8. The CDR3 is CASSATGLREQYF. CDR3 coding DNA: TGTGCCAGTAGTGCGACAGGGCTACGAGAGCAGTACTTC.

The chain has TRBV6-5 and TRBJ1-1; 7 bases fit TRBD1. Looked up from germline, CDR1 is MNHEY and CDR2 is SVGAGI. After removal of 6 bases from V and 0 bases from J, the junction contained 4 bases not matched to a gene. CDR3 length: 14 residues. As DNA, the CDR3 is TGTGCCAGCAGGTTACAGGGGTTGAACACTGAAGCTTTCTTT. Translated: CASRLQGLNTEAFF.

The chain is built from TRBV27 and TRBJ1-1, with D hard to call. The germline V gene encodes CDR1 MNHEY and CDR2 SMNVEV (reference sequence). V dropped 2 bases and J dropped 0 bases, with 13 bases sitting between them. This CDR3 region has 16 residues. The CDR3 protein is CASSLAVATMNTEAFF. The CDR3 coding sequence is TGTGCCAGCAGTTTAGCGGTCGCCACTATGAACACTGAAGCTTTCTTT.

The CDR3 reads CASSYSGTGVYEQYF. DNA for the CDR3: TGTGCCAGCAGCTACTCCGGGACAGGGGTCTACGAGCAGTACTTC. The V call is TRBV3-1 (or the pseudogene TRBV3-2), the J call TRBJ2-7; 10 positions match TRBD1. V dropped 5 bases and J dropped 3; count of bases not matched to a gene: 7. Germline values: CDR1 LGHDT, CDR2 YNNKEL (reference sequence). This CDR3 region has 15 residues.

The chain is built from TRBV20-1 and TRBJ2-4; TRBD2 matches at 14 bases. The V and J ends lost 3 bases and 3 bases, in that order; junction bases with no gene match: 25. This CDR3 is built from 23 residues. In germline, CDR1 is DFQATT, CDR2 SNEGSKA (reference sequence). CDR3 sequence reads: CSASSTGTSGSGGAGELKNIQYF. CDR3 bases: TGCAGTGCTAGTAGCACTGGGACTAGCGGGAGCGGGGGTGCGGGGGAACTCAAAAACATTCAGTACTTC.

The CDR3 DNA follows: TGTGCCATCAGTGAGTCGACCCCTGGGGCTCGGGACGAGCAGTACTTC. As protein: CAISESTPGARDEQYF. The chain combines TRBV10-3 with TRBJ2-7, with D possibly being TRBD1 (5 bases). V was pared by 0 bases and J by 5 bases, with 17 bases between. The CDR3 extends over 16 amino acids. The germline CDR1 and CDR2 sequences are ENHRY and SYGVKD.

This clone was picked up one time. V usage is TRBV24-1 and J usage is TRBJ2-7; 9 nucleotides agree with TRBD2. The CDR3 extends over 15 amino acids. V lost 4 bases and J lost 3; bases outside the gene matches: 6. Germline values: CDR1 KGHDR, CDR2 SFDVKD. CDR3 nucleotide sequence: TGTGCCACCAGTGACCCGACTAGCGGACACTACGAGCAGTACTTC. It encodes CATSDPTSGHYEQYF.